A selection of T cell receptor beta chains follows, all from one sample in a study of blood T cell repertoires in COVID-19. Sequencing was performed with immunoSEQ multiplex PCR; in TCRdb, only in-frame clones are kept and a portion is missing. The repertoire consists of 200,000 to 300,000 clones, with about 87% occurring once and the leading ten covering just over 2.5%. The sequenced sample was PBMCs or T cells enriched from blood (not recorded which). The source of these receptors is a woman in her thirties with acute COVID-19. CDR3s include the opening cysteine and the closing phenylalanine or tryptophan. The D gene is left open where the match is weak. Rows may omit the clone size; those that give it use once, few, many or a size class.

J: TRBJ2-2; D: TRBD1; size: NA; V: TRBV5-1; DNA: TGCGCCAGTGGGACAGGGGAGAACACCGGGGAGCTGTTTTTT; CDR3: CASGTGENTGELFF
J: TRBJ1-1; D: NA; size: NA; V: TRBV3-1/TRBV3-2; DNA: TGTGCCAGCAGCCAAGGGAGAGGGCCGGACACTGAAGCTTTCTTT; CDR3: CASSQGRGPDTEAFF
J: TRBJ1-2; D: TRBD1; size: NA; V: TRBV12-3/TRBV12-4; DNA: TGTGCCTTCACCGGGACAGGGGGACATGGCTACACCTTC; CDR3: CAFTGTGGHGYTF
J: TRBJ1-4; D: TRBD1; size: NA; V: TRBV7-9; DNA: TGTGCCAGCAGCCCCCGGACAGGGAGTGAAAAACTGTTTTTT; CDR3: CASSPRTGSEKLFF
J: TRBJ2-7; D: TRBD1; size: NA; V: TRBV5-1; DNA: TGCGCCAGCAGCTTGGTGACAGGGGAAAGGTACGAGCAGTACTTC; CDR3: CASSLVTGERYEQYF
J: TRBJ1-2; D: NA; size: NA; V: TRBV25-1; DNA: TGTGCCAGCAGCGGACAGTTCTATGGCTACACCTTC; CDR3: CASSGQFYGYTF
J: TRBJ2-1; D: TRBD2; size: NA; V: TRBV12-5; DNA: TGTGCTAGTGGTTTGGTAACTAGCGGGGGGGCTTACAATGAGCAGTTCTTC; CDR3: CASGLVTSGGAYNEQFF
J: TRBJ1-1; D: NA; size: few; V: TRBV5-1; DNA: TGCGCCAGCCAGGACACACCTATGAACACTGAAGCTTTCTTT; CDR3: CASQDTPMNTEAFF
J: TRBJ1-2; D: NA; size: once; V: TRBV4-1; DNA: TGCGCCAGCAGCCAAGAGGTGGGGCGCGGAGGCTACACCTTC; CDR3: CASSQEVGRGGYTF
J: TRBJ1-4; D: NA; size: once; V: TRBV13; DNA: TGTGCCAGCAGCTTACAGTTTGATGAAAAACTGTTTTTT; CDR3: CASSLQFDEKLFF
J: TRBJ1-5; D: NA; size: NA; V: TRBV7-9; DNA: TGTGCCAGCAGCTTTGGGGGCCACCAACAAAATCAGCCCCAGCATTTT; CDR3: CASSFGGHQQNQPQHF
J: TRBJ1-2; D: NA; size: NA; V: TRBV25-1; DNA: TGTGCCAGCAGTCAGGGGCAGGGAAACTATGGCTACACCTTC; CDR3: CASSQGQGNYGYTF
J: TRBJ1-5; D: NA; size: NA; V: TRBV6-1; DNA: TGTGCCAGCAGGTCGGGACTACTTAATCAGCCCCAGCATTTT; CDR3: CASRSGLLNQPQHF
J: TRBJ1-1; D: NA; size: once; V: TRBV29-1; DNA: TGCAGCGTCGCGCACAGGGCTGAAGCTTTCTTT; CDR3: CSVAHRAEAFF
J: TRBJ2-1; D: TRBD1; size: once; V: TRBV10-2; DNA: TGCGCCAGCAGTGACCTCGGACAGGGGGCGCCTTACAATGAGCAGTTCTTC; CDR3: CASSDLGQGAPYNEQFF
J: TRBJ1-5; D: TRBD1; size: NA; V: TRBV6-4; DNA: TGTGCCAGCAGTCGGGGGGACAGGTATTTGAGGAGGGATCAGCCCCAGCATTTT; CDR3: CASSRGDRYLRRDQPQHF
J: TRBJ1-3; D: NA; size: NA; V: TRBV2; DNA: TGTGCCAGCAGTGGGGGGGATGGTTCTGGAAACACCATATATTTT; CDR3: CASSGGDGSGNTIYF
J: TRBJ1-2; D: NA; size: NA; V: TRBV4-1; DNA: TGCGCCAGCAGCCAAGGTTCGGTAGGGGTGGAGGGCTACACCTTC; CDR3: CASSQGSVGVEGYTF
J: TRBJ2-1; D: NA; size: NA; V: TRBV5-1; DNA: TGCGCCAGCAGCTTTGGTCGGGGGGCCCCCAATGAGCAGTTCTTC; CDR3: CASSFGRGAPNEQFF
J: TRBJ2-5; D: NA; size: NA; V: TRBV19; DNA: TGTGCCAGTAGTATGAATATCCGGGAGACCCAGTACTTC; CDR3: CASSMNIRETQYF
J: TRBJ1-2; D: NA; size: NA; V: TRBV5-8; DNA: TGTGCCAGCAGCTTGTCCCGGGAATCTCGCTACACCTTC; CDR3: CASSLSRESRYTF
J: TRBJ2-5; D: TRBD1; size: NA; V: TRBV7-9; DNA: TGTGCCAGCAGTGAAGGGACAGGGGTTTATTGGGAGACCCAGTACTTC; CDR3: CASSEGTGVYWETQYF
J: TRBJ1-5; D: NA; size: NA; V: TRBV11-2; DNA: TGTGCCAGCACCGTGACAGGAGAGTATAGCAATCAGCCCCAGCATTTT; CDR3: CASTVTGEYSNQPQHF